This TCR beta chain appears in the sequencing data of a study of blood T cell repertoires in COVID-19. Assay: immunoSEQ multiplex PCR; the TCRdb copy retains only in-frame clones and omits some. Of over 35,000 clones in the sample, 69% were seen once. Input material: peripheral blood. This sequence originates from a man at least 80 years old with acute or convalescent COVID-19.

The chain's CDR3 is CASSQRAEAFF. CDR3 nucleotides: TGCGCCAGCAGCCAACGGGCTGAAGCTTTCTTT. The rearrangement uses TRBV4-1 and TRBJ1-1; D call uncertain. The CDR3 loop spans 11 amino acids. CDR1 is MGHRA and CDR2 is YSYEKL in the germline V gene. The ends were cut back, 2 bases at V and 6 bases at J, with 4 bases in the middle.